Given below is one T cell receptor beta chain in context. Antigen: not known. These data belong to a study of monozygotic twins with inflammatory bowel disease. Findings and limits, study-wide: Varied immunosuppressive treatments among patients may have increased repertoire variability. There was no support for any single strong signal or clonotype associated with IBD.

About 3,200 ng of total RNA went into each TCR library. TCRdb processed the 5' RACE reads again and assigns one entry to each CDR3 protein, with no DNA. The sample data list fewer than 400,000 distinct CDR3 sequences. Specimen: blood. The TCR sequence derives from a human donor with ulcerative colitis or Crohn's disease, or a healthy co-twin of an affected twin (not recorded which).

This CDR3 reads CSARVRGPVPFF. V and J are TRBV20-1 and TRBJ2-1; there is no DNA to check the TCRdb D call of TRBD1. The germline V gene has CDR1 DFQATT and CDR2 SNEGSKA (reference sequence). The length of the CDR3 is 12 residues.